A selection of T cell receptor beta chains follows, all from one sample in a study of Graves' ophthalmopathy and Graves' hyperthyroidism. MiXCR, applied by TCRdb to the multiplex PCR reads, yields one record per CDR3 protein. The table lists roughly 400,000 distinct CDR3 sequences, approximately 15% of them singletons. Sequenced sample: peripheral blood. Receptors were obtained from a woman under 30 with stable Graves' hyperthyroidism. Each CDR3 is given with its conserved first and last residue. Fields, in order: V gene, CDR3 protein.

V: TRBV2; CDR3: CASSRGTGGTDTQYF
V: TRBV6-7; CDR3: CAGRLAGYEQYF
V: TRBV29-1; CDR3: CSVLQGTLNGYTF
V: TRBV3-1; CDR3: CASSQDTSGGRRTGELFF
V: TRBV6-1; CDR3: CASSEGSIGYEQYF
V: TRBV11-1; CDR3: CASSSNPGARDSPLHF
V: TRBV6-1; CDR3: CASRSGAQETQYF
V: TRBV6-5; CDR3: CASSYTELNTEAFF
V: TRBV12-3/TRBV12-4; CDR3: CASSRAGTEAFF
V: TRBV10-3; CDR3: CAISSGSQPQHF
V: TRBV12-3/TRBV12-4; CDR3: CASSLSSVSETQYF
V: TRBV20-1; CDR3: CSARVPSGGETQYF
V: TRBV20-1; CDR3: CSASVRYIKYF
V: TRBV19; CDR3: CASIGDRGLNTGELFF
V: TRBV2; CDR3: CASSGSGGTEAFF
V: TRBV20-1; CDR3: CSASPPGQGRDEQYF
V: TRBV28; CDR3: CASSVGLSSYEQYF
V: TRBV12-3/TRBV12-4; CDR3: CASSLERGSGYGYTF
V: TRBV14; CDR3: CASSLNPTGELFF
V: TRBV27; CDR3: CASSLLGKAEAFF
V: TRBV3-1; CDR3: CASSQGDRAAQPQHF
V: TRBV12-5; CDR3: CASGLNYRATTEAFF
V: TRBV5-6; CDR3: CASSSSSRQGRTEAFF
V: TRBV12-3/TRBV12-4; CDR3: CASSGPRVEQYF
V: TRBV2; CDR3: CASSEQTLGYTF
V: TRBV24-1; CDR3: CATSAKWGDEAFF
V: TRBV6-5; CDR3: CASSYDRDTEAFF
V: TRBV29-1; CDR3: CSVDRDRDQETQYF
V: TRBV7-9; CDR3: CASGVGPWDTEAFF
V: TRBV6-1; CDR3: CATNRGRDTEAFF
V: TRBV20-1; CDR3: CSARDGTGTNYGYTF
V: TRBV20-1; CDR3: CSATPGRGGYEQYF
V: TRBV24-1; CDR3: CATRQGGHTEAFF
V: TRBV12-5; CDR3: CASGLPPWEGARGYTF
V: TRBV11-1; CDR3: CASSLAEGSHEQYF
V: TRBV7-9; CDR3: CASSLPGPRYGYTF
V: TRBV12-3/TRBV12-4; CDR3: CASTDKGGAYEQYF
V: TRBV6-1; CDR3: CASSEETSYEQYF
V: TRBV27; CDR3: CASSPDRIYGYTF
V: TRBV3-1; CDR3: CAIRDGGTGNTIYF
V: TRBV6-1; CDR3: CASSMLRTGWYEQYF
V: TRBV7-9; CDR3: CASPSGQGVSSGYTF
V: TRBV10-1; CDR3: CASSEGRSEAFF
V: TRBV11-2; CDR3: CASSLDEETQYF
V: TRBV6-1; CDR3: CASSSEVPYEQYF
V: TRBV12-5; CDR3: CASGLVSAYEQYF
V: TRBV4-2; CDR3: CASSQERGADTEAFF
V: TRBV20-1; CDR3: CSAEDGTIGGEQYF
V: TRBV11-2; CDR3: CASSLGTGGKKNTEALF
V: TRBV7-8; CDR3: CASSLSGRWSNQPQHF
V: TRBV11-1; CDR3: CASSSTGLTAVAGANVLTF
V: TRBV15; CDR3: CATSAGGGGEETQYF
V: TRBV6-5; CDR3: CTSSYSSVGQKGYTF
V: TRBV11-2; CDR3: CASSLGERGYTF
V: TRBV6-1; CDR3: CASSSWGGTQYF